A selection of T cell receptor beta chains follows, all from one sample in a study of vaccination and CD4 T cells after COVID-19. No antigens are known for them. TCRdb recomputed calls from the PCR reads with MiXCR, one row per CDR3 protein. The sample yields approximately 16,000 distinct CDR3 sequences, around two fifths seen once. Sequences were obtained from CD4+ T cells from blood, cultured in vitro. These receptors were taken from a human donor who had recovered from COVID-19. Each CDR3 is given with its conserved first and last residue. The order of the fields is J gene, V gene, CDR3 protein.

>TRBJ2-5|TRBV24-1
CATSDSGVETQYF
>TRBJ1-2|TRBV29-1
CSVWGDGYTF
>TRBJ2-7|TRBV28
CASSFNSPYEQYF
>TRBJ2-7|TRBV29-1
CSAATSGKHEQYF
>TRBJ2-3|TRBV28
CASSSDRGLSTDTQYF
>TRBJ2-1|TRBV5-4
CASFIQGADEQFF
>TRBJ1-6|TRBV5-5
CASSSQGDSPLHF
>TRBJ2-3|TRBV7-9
CASSLEVGADTQYF
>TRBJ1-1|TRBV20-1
CSARDTGRPEAFF
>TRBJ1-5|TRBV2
CASLYREGQPQHF
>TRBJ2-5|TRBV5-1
CASSGGVGLAGAGETQYF
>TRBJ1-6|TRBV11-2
CASSSGQGNSPLHF